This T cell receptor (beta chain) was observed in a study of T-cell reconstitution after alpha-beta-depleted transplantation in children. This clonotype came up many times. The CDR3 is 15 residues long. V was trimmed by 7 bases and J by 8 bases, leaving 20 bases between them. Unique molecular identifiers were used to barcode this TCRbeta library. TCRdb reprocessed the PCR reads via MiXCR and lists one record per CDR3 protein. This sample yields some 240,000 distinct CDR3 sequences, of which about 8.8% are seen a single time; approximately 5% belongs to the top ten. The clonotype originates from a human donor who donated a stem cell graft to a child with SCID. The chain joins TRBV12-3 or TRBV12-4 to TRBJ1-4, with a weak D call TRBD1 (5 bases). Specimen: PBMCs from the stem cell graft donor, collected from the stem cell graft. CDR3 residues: CASTTRRVGEEKLFF. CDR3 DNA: TGTGCCAGCACCACCAGGAGGGTGGGGGAAGAAAAACTGTTTTTT.